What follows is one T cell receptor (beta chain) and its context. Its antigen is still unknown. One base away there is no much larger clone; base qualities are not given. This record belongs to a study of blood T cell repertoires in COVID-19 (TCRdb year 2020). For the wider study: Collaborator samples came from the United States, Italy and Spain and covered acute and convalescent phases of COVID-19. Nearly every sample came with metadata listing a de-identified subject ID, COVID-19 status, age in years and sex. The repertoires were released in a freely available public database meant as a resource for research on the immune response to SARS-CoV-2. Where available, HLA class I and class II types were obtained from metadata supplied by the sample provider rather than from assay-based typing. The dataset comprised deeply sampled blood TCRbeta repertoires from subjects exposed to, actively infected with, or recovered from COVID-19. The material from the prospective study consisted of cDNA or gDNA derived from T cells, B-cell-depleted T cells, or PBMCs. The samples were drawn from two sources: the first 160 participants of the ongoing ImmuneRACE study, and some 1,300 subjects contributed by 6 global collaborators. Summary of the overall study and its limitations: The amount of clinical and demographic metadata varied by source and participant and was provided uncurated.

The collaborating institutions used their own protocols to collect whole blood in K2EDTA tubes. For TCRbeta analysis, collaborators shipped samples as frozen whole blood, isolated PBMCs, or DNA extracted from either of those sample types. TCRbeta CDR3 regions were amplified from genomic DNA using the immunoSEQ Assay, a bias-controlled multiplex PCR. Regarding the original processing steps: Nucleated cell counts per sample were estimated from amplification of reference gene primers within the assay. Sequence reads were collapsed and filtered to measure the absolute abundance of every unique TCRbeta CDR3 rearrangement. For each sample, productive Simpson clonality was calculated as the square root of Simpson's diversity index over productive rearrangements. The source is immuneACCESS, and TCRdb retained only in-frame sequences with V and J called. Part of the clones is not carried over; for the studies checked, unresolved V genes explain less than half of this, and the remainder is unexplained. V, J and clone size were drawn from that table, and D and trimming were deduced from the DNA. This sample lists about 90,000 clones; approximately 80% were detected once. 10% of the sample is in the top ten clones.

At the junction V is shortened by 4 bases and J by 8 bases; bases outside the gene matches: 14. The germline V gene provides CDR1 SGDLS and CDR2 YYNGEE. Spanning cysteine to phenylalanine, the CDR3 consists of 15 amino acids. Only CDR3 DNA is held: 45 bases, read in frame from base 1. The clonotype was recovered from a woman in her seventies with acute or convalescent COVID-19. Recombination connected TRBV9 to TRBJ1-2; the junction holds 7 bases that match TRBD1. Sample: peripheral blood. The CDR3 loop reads CASSRDPDRAPGYTF. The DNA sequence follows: TGTGCCAGCAGCCGTGACCCAGACAGGGCGCCGGGCTACACCTTC.